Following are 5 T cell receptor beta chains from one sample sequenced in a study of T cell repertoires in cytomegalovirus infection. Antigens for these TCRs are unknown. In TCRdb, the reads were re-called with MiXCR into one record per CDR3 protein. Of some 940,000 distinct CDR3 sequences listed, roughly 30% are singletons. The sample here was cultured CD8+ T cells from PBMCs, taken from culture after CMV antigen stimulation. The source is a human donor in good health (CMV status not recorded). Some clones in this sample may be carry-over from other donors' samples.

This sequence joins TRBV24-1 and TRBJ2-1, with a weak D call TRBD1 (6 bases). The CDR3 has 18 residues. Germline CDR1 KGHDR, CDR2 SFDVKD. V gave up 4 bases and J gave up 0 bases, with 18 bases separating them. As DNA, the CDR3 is TGTGCCACCAGTGAATTAGTTACAGGGTTAAGCTCCTACAATGAGCAGTTCTTC. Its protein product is CATSELVTGLSSYNEQFF.

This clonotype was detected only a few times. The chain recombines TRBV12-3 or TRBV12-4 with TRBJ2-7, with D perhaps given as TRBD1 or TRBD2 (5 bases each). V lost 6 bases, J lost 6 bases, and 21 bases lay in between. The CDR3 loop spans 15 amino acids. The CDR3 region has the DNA TGTGCCAGCAGCCCAGAGGGGCCATGGCTTGGCGAGCAGTACTTC. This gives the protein CASSPEGPWLGEQYF.

The CDR3 sequence: CASSSPDRGDEDEQFF. CDR3 nucleotide sequence: TGTGCCAGCAGTTCGCCGGACAGGGGGGACGAGGATGAGCAGTTCTTC. The V and J genes are TRBV6-1 and TRBJ2-1; 10 nucleotides agree with TRBD1. Trimming cost V 5 bases and J 8 bases; bases outside gene matches: 12. The CDR3 length is 16 residues. Germline assignment: CDR1 MNHNS and CDR2 SASEGT.

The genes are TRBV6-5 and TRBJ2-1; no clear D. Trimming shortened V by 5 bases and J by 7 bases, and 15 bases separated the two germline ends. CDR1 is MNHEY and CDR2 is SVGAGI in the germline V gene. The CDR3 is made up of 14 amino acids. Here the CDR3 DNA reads TGTGCCAGCAGTCCCTACCGCGTTGTAAATGAGCAGTTCTTC. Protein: CASSPYRVVNEQFF.

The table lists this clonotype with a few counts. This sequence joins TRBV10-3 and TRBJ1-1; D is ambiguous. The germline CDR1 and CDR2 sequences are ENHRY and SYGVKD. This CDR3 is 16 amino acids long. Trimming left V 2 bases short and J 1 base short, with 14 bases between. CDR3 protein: CAISEVQIYPNTEAFF. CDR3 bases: TGTGCCATCAGTGAGGTACAGATCTACCCGAACACTGAAGCTTTCTTT.